The clone carrying this T cell receptor (beta chain) is a singleton in its sample. Enrolled through a virtual design, the participants were between about 18 and 100 years of age and came from approximately 25 US areas. Clinical history reported by participants formed the basis on which cohorts were assigned. The sample originates from a study of blood T cell repertoires in COVID-19. In the source study's methods: Nucleated cell counts were estimated from reference gene primer amplification. Method: immunoSEQ multiplex PCR; TCRdb's copy keeps in-frame clones and lacks some. V, J and clone size are taken as reported in that table, and D and trimming were inferred from the DNA itself. The repertoire holds roughly 46,000 clones, with approximately 90% as singletons. This receptor was obtained from a woman aged 45-60 years who had recovered from COVID-19. Sequences were obtained from PBMCs or T cells enriched from blood (not recorded which).

This CDR3 is CASSLGQPPNEKLFF. The CDR3 DNA reads as TGTGCCAGCAGCCTTGGACAGCCCCCTAATGAAAAACTGTTTTTT. The chain recombines TRBV7-2 with TRBJ1-4, with a weak D call TRBD1 (6 bases). The CDR3 consists of 15 residues. Germline CDR1 and CDR2: SGHTA and FQGNSA. Trimming took 5 bases from V and 3 from J, leaving 13 bases between them.